This T cell receptor beta chain is from a study of blood T cell repertoires in COVID-19. Background on the study: The analysed material was cDNA or gDNA that came from T cells, B-cell-depleted T cells, or PBMCs.

Cohort 3 recovered donors had two negative PCRs, clearance, or symptom resolution. As handled by the study authors: It was from reference gene primer amplification that nucleated cell counts were estimated. Data came from immunoSEQ multiplex PCR; TCRdb stores just in-frame clones and leaves some out. V and J calls and clone size are those listed in that table; D and trimming were worked out from the DNA. The sample consists of 250,000 to 400,000 clones, roughly 90% of them appearing once. Trimming pared 0 bases from V and 6 bases from J, leaving 7 bases between. Germline CDR1 reads KGHSH; CDR2 reads LQKENI. The CDR3 length is 13 residues.

The chain joins TRBV18 to TRBJ2-3; D uncertain. This receptor was taken from a man aged 55 to 70 who had recovered from COVID-19. Sequenced sample: PBMCs or T cells enriched from blood (not recorded which). The CDR3 coding sequence is TGTGCCAGCTCACCACCGTCCGGGGATACGCAGTATTTT. It encodes CASSPPSGDTQYF.